Shown below are 14 T cell receptor beta chains from a single sample sequenced in a study of cytomegalovirus exposure and HLA in healthy donors. Repertoires were generated with immunoSEQ multiplex PCR, while TCRdb's copy carries only in-frame clones and drops some. The table lists about 150,000 clones, approximately 94% of them singletons. The sample comprised PBMCs. All receptors come from a young man in good health and CMV-seropositive.

J is TRBJ2-7 and V is TRBV21-1; the table's D call TRBD1 went unverified against the DNA. TRBV21-1 is tagged as a pseudogene. The CDR3 sequence is 16 residues long. CDR3 sequence: CASSKGYRAPTYEQYF. The CDR3 DNA follows: TGTGCCAGCAGCAAAGGTTACAGGGCCCCCACCTACGAGCAGTACTTC.

This chain joins TRBV28 and TRBJ1-4, with 7 nucleotides matching TRBD1. V trimming: 4 bases; J trimming: 0 bases; junction bases outside the gene matches: 5. The CDR3 runs to 16 residues. Germline CDR1 is MDHEN and CDR2 is SYDVKM. CDR3 residues: CASSSTGLATNEKLFF. The CDR3 DNA reads as TGTGCCAGCAGTTCGACAGGGCTTGCAACTAATGAAAAACTGTTTTTT.

This chain joins TRBV2 and TRBJ2-1, with 10 positions matching TRBD2. Germline V CDR1 and CDR2: SNHLY, FYNNEI. V was pared by 6 bases and J by 8 bases, with 7 bases of the junction left unmatched. The CDR3 totals 14 residues. The CDR3 loop reads CASRSSGSNYEQFF. Written as DNA, the CDR3 is TGTGCCAGCAGATCTAGCGGGAGTAATTATGAGCAGTTCTTC. Combining the CDR3 with reference TRBV2 and TRBJ2-1 gives the whole variable domain EPEVTQTPSHQVTQMGQEVILRCVPISNHLYFYWYRQILGQKVEFLVSFYNNEISEKSEIFDDQFSVERPDGSNFTLKIRSTKLEDSAMYFCASRSSGSNYEQFFGPGTRLTVL.

The rearrangement uses TRBV4-2 and TRBJ2-1; 14 nucleotides line up with TRBD2. Per the germline V gene, CDR1 is LGHNA and CDR2 is YNFKEQ. V was clipped by 0 bases and J by 8 bases; unmatched bases: 12. The CDR3 extends over 19 amino acids. The CDR3 spells CASSQDWGGLAGARDEQFF. CDR3 sequence (DNA): TGTGCCAGCAGCCAAGATTGGGGGGGACTAGCGGGAGCGCGCGATGAGCAGTTCTTC.

This clone was picked up one time. The rearrangement links TRBV7-9 to TRBJ2-7; 8 bases match TRBD1. This CDR3 is built from 13 residues. CDR1 and CDR2 from the germline V gene are SEHNR and FQNEAQ (reference sequence). V shed 1 base and J 7 bases; nucleotides not matched to a gene: 3. The CDR3 region has the DNA TGTGCCAGCAGCTTAGGCAGGGGGCATGAGCAGTACTTC. It yields the protein CASSLGRGHEQYF.

This clone has a single count. V is TRBV28 and J is TRBJ1-2; D not resolved. CDR1 and CDR2 (germline): MDHEN, SYDVKM. Trimming took off 1 base at V and 2 bases at J, with 8 bases between the two ends. This CDR3 has 14 amino acids. For the CDR3, the DNA is TGTGCCAGCAGTTTATCTGGAGGGAACTATGGCTACACCTTC. Translating gives CASSLSGGNYGYTF.

The V gene is TRBV28, the J gene TRBJ2-3, with 8 nucleotides matching TRBD2. J lost 6 bases, V lost 6 bases, and 8 bases had no gene match. The CDR3 runs 14 residues. The germline gives CDR1 MDHEN, CDR2 SYDVKM. In DNA, the CDR3 is TGTGCCAGCAGGGGCCAGCGGGGGTGGGATACGCAGTATTTT. Protein sequence: CASRGQRGWDTQYF.

J is TRBJ1-2 and V is TRBV25-1, with 9 bases identical to TRBD1. V lost 6 bases and J lost 8; bases outside the gene matches: 13. CDR3 length equals 15 residues. CDR1 is MGHDK and CDR2 is SYGVNS in the germline V gene. The CDR3 DNA follows: TGTGCCAGCAGCAGATCAATGGGACAGGGCGGCGGCTACACCTTC. Its translation: CASSRSMGQGGGYTF.

The gene calls are TRBV5-4 and TRBJ2-7; 8 bases agree with TRBD2. Per the germline V gene, CDR1 is SGHNT and CDR2 is YYREEE (reference sequence). Unmatched junction bases numbered 2, after V lost 0 bases and J lost 0 bases. The CDR3 contains 15 residues. This CDR3 is CASSLAGGVSYEQYF. The DNA of the CDR3 is TGTGCCAGCAGCTTGGCGGGAGGGGTCTCCTACGAGCAGTACTTC.

The gene calls are TRBV28 and TRBJ1-1, with a tentative D call TRBD1 (6 bases). The germline V and J ends were trimmed by 10 bases and 4 bases, with 16 bases remaining between them. Germline values: CDR1 MDHEN, CDR2 SYDVKM. The CDR3 spans 13 residues. The CDR3 DNA is TGTGCCACCCTGGGTCCAGGGGTCACTGAAGCTTTCTTT. It encodes CATLGPGVTEAFF.

The chain's CDR3 is CASGYGQGNYGYTF. CDR3 bases: TGTGCCAGCGGTTATGGACAGGGGAACTATGGCTACACCTTC. The chain uses TRBV28 and TRBJ1-2; 9 positions match TRBD1. Per the germline V gene, CDR1 is MDHEN and CDR2 is SYDVKM. J gave up 2 bases and V 8 bases, and 6 bases lay outside the gene matches. There are 14 residues in the CDR3.

This chain connects TRBV6-1 to TRBJ2-7; D is ambiguous. CDR1 and CDR2 from the germline V gene are MNHNS and SASEGT. The CDR3 is 12 residues long. The V end was cut by 2 bases, the J end by 3 bases, with 5 bases between. CDR3 nucleotides: TGTGCCAGCAGTGAATCAGACTACGAGCAGTACTTC. Amino acid sequence: CASSESDYEQYF.

V is TRBV4-1 and J is TRBJ2-5, with TRBD2 matching over 7 bases. V shed 3 bases, J shed 2 bases, and the junction held 9 bases outside the gene matches. The CDR3 runs to 16 residues. Germline V lookup: CDR1 MGHRA, CDR2 YSYEKL. The CDR3 loop reads CASSQGGTDLQETQYF. In DNA, the CDR3 is TGCGCCAGCAGCCAGGGAGGGACGGATCTACAAGAGACCCAGTACTTC.

This clone was recorded only once. The V gene is TRBV7-9, the J gene TRBJ2-7; the match to TRBD1 covers 7 bases. The CDR3 loop spans 13 amino acids. In germline, CDR1 is SEHNR, CDR2 FQNEAQ (reference sequence). Trimming cost V 5 bases and J 5 bases; bases outside gene matches: 6. The DNA for the CDR3 is TGTGCCAGCAGCCTAGGGGGCCCCCACGAGCAGTACTTC. The encoded protein is CASSLGGPHEQYF.